Below are 11 T cell receptor beta chains sequenced from a single sample in a study of response to subunit inactivated influenza vaccine. TCRdb used MiXCR to reprocess the RT-PCR reads, holding one entry per CDR3 protein. The table shows approximately 490,000 distinct CDR3 sequences, with approximately 7.2% occurring only once. The sample was PBMCs from blood, taken roughly 24 months after vaccination. These receptors originate from a man between 50 and 75 years old who received an inactivated influenza vaccine.

The chain combines TRBV18 with TRBJ1-2, with 12 bases fitting TRBD1. Germline trimming cut 3 bases from V and 6 bases from J; bases unmatched to any gene: 5. The CDR3 has 15 amino acids. CDR1 and CDR2 from the germline V gene are KGHSH and LQKENI. CDR3 amino acids: CASSPGQGAVNGYTF. As DNA, the CDR3 is TGTGCCAGCTCACCGGGACAGGGGGCGGTCAATGGCTACACCTTC.

V is TRBV2 and J is TRBJ2-1; 7 nucleotides agree with TRBD1. The V and J ends lost 6 bases and 5 bases, in that order; junction bases with no gene match: 13. Germline assignment: CDR1 SNHLY and CDR2 FYNNEI. The CDR3 consists of 16 residues. The CDR3 reads CASRRQGNGLDNEQFF. CDR3 nucleotides: TGTGCCAGCAGAAGACAGGGAAACGGACTTGACAATGAGCAGTTCTTC. The whole variable domain, remainder taken from reference TRBV2 and TRBJ2-1, is EPEVTQTPSHQVTQMGQEVILRCVPISNHLYFYWYRQILGQKVEFLVSFYNNEISEKSEIFDDQFSVERPDGSNFTLKIRSTKLEDSAMYFCASRRQGNGLDNEQFFGPGTRLTVL.

This clonotype showed up many times. V gene TRBV5-1 combines with J gene TRBJ2-5; D is ambiguous. CDR1 is SGHRS and CDR2 is YFSETQ in the germline V gene. Trimming removed 1 base from V and 4 bases from J, with 8 bases in between. CDR3 length: 13 residues. As DNA, the CDR3 is TGCGCCAGCAGCTTGCAGGTACGAGAGACCCAGTACTTC. This translates into CASSLQVRETQYF. The full variable domain, its missing parts supplied by reference TRBV5-1 and TRBJ2-5, is KAGVTQTPRYLIKTRGQQVTLSCSPISGHRSVSWYQQTPGQGLQFLFEYFSETQRNKGNFPGRFSGRQFSNSRSEMNVSTLELGDSALYLCASSLQVRETQYFGPGTRLLVL.

A few counts support this clonotype. The chain employs TRBV6-1 and TRBJ1-5, with D hard to call. Trimming pared 6 bases from V and 0 bases from J, leaving 12 bases between. In germline, CDR1 is MNHNS, CDR2 SASEGT. The CDR3 loop spans 15 amino acids. CDR3 DNA: TGTGCCAGCAGAAAAGTCCCGGATAGCAATCAGCCCCAGCATTTT. It specifies CASRKVPDSNQPQHF.

This chain joins TRBV5-1 and TRBJ2-5; D is unresolved. The CDR3 sequence is 13 residues long. Germline CDR1 is SGHRS and CDR2 is YFSETQ. Trimming pared 3 bases from V and 0 bases from J, leaving 6 bases between. DNA for the CDR3: TGCGCCAGCAGCTCGGAAAACCAAGAGACCCAGTACTTC. Its protein is CASSSENQETQYF. The entire variable domain, with the rest obtained from reference TRBV5-1 and TRBJ2-5, is as follows: KAGVTQTPRYLIKTRGQQVTLSCSPISGHRSVSWYQQTPGQGLQFLFEYFSETQRNKGNFPGRFSGRQFSNSRSEMNVSTLELGDSALYLCASSSENQETQYFGPGTRLLVL.

There are many counts of this clonotype. CDR3 DNA sequence: TGTGCCAGCATGTCAGGGGTTACGAACACTGAAGCTTTCTTT. Its protein is CASMSGVTNTEAFF. V gene TRBV4-2 combines with J gene TRBJ1-1, with TRBD1 as a possible D gene (6 bases). The CDR3 runs to 14 residues. The germline V and J ends were trimmed by 7 bases and 1 base, with 13 bases remaining between them. In germline, CDR1 is LGHNA, CDR2 YNFKEQ.

The V gene is TRBV3-1, the J gene TRBJ1-2, with D possibly TRBD1 on 6 matching bases. Germline V CDR1 and CDR2: LGHDT, YNNKEL (reference sequence). The CDR3 totals 14 residues. Between the trimmed V and J ends, which lost 0 bases and 8 bases, there was a span of 13 bases. CDR3 DNA sequence: TGTGCCAGCAGCCAAGACAGGGGAACGGGAGGCTACACCTTC. Protein: CASSQDRGTGGYTF. Full variable domain (remainder filled in from reference TRBV3-1 and TRBJ1-2): DTAVSQTPKYLVTQMGNDKSIKCEQNLGHDTMYWYKQDSKKFLKIMFSYNNKELIINETVPNRFSPKSPDKAHLNLHINSLELGDSAVYFCASSQDRGTGGYTFGSGTRLTVV.

A few counts support this clonotype. CDR3 nucleotides: TGTGCCAGCAGCCCCACAACTGCACATGGCTACACCTTC. It is translated as CASSPTTAHGYTF. V and J are TRBV12-3 or TRBV12-4 and TRBJ1-2; no clear D gene. Trimming pared 6 bases from V and 6 bases from J, leaving 14 bases between. The CDR3 is made up of 13 amino acids.

This chain uses TRBV7-2 with TRBJ2-7; 10 nucleotides match TRBD2. The CDR3 spans 15 residues. CDR1 is SGHTA and CDR2 is FQGNSA in the germline V gene. V was clipped by 1 base and J by 7 bases; unmatched bases: 7. CDR3 bases: TGTGCCAGCAGCTTAGTCCTAGCGGGGGCTGTAGAGCAGTACTTC. Its protein product is CASSLVLAGAVEQYF.

This clonotype was found many times. The rearrangement uses TRBV4-3 and TRBJ2-2, with TRBD2 matching over 12 bases. The CDR3 covers 18 residues. In germline, CDR1 is LGHNA, CDR2 YSLEER. Germline trimming cut 6 bases from V and 7 bases from J; bases unmatched to any gene: 15. CDR3 nucleotide sequence: TGCGCCAGCAGTCTTGGTCTAGCGGGAGGGCCTACGGGCGGGGAGCTGTTTTTT. Protein product: CASSLGLAGGPTGGELFF.

In this sample, this clonotype turned up a few times. V is TRBV11-3 and J is TRBJ2-1; the D gene is possibly TRBD2 (5 bases). Germline-derived CDR1 and CDR2 are SGHNT and YENEEA. The V gene lost 5 bases and the J gene lost 7 bases, with 27 bases spanning the gap. The CDR3 extends over 18 amino acids. CDR3 nucleotide sequence: TGTGCCAGCAGCCGAACACAAATGACGGGGATGGAAGGAAATGAGCAGTTCTTC. Translation gives CASSRTQMTGMEGNEQFF.